This TCR beta chain was observed in a study of shared clonotypes between healthy human individuals. The study's findings and limits: Apart from blood, nothing was sampled; tissue repertoires likely differ.

In the case of this clone: Its antigen is undetermined.

V was shortened by 4 bases and J by 1 base, with 6 bases between the two germline ends. Germline V CDR1 and CDR2: SGHAT, FQNNGV. The CDR3 sequence is 13 residues long. All of the donors resided in Nashville, Tennessee, and each was a Caucasian adult. Measured with immunoSEQ multiplex PCR; TCRdb has only the in-frame clones, and not every one. This table has around 750,000 clones, less than 85% appearing once. The rearrangement uses TRBV11-2 and TRBJ2-3; D is unresolved. The sequenced material came from memory CD4+ T cells sorted from blood. Subset given: CD45RA-negative fraction. The sequence came from a young woman in good health. CDR3 in DNA: TGTGCCAGCAGCTCCTTGGGCACAGATACGCAGTATTTT. Protein: CASSSLGTDTQYF. Based on the CDR3 plus reference TRBV11-2 and TRBJ2-3, the full variable domain is EAGVAQSPRYKIIEKRQSVAFWCNPISGHATLYWYQQILGQGPKLLIQFQNNGVVDDSQLPKDRFSAERLKGVDSTLKIQPAKLEDSAVYLCASSSLGTDTQYFGPGTRLTVL.